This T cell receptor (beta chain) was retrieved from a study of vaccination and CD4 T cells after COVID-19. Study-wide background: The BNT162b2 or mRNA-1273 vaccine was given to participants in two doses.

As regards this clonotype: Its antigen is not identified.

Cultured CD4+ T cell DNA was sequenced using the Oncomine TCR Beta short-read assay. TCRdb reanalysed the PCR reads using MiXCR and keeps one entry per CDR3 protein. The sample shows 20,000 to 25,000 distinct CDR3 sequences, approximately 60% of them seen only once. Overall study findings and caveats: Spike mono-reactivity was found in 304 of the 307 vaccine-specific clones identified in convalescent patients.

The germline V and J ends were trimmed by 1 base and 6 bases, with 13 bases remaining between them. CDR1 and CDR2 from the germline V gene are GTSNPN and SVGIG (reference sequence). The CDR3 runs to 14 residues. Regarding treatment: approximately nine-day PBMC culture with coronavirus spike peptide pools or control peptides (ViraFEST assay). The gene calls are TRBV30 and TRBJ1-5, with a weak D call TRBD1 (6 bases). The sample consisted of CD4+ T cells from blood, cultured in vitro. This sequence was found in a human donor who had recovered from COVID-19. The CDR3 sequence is CAWSAGDGFQPQHF. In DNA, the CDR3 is TGTGCCTGGAGTGCAGGGGACGGGTTTCAGCCCCAGCATTTT.